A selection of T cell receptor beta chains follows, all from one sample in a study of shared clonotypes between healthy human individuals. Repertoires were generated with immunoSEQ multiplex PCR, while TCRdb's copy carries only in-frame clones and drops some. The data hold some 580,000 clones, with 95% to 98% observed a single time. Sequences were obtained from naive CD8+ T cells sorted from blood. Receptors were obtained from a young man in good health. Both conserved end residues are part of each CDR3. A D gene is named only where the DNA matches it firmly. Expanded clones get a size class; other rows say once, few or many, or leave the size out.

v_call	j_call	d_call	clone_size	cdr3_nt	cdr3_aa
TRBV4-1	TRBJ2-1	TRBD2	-	TGCGCCAGCAGCCACGGACTAGCGAGACTAGAAGCCTACAATGAGCAGTTCTTC	CASSHGLARLEAYNEQFF
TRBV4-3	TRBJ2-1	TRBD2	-	TGCGCCAGCAGCCAAGGGACTAGCGGTATTAATGAGCAGTTCTTC	CASSQGTSGINEQFF
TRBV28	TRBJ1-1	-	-	TGTGCCAGCAGTCTCCCAGCTGGGATTGGCACTGAAGCTTTCTTT	CASSLPAGIGTEAFF
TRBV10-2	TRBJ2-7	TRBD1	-	TGCGCCAGCCGTGACACGGGACAGGGCCCCTACGAGCAGTACTTC	CASRDTGQGPYEQYF
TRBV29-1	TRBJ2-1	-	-	TGCGCCACAGCCTCCTACAATGAGCAGTTCTTC	CATASYNEQFF
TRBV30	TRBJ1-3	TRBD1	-	TGTGCCTGGAGCCAGGGGACAGGGGCGGACACCATATATTTT	CAWSQGTGADTIYF
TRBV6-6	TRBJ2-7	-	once	TGTGCCAGCAGTTACAGCCAGATCTACGAGCAGTACTTC	CASSYSQIYEQYF
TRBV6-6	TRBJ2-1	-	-	TGTGCCAGCAGTTACTACGTGACTACCAACAATGAGCAGTTCTTC	CASSYYVTTNNEQFF
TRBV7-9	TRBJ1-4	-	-	TGTGCCGGGACTGCCAATGAAAAACTGTTTTTT	CAGTANEKLFF
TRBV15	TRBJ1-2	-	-	TGTGCCACCAGCAGAGCCCCGTCAGATGGCTACACCTTC	CATSRAPSDGYTF
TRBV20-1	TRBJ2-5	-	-	TGCAGTGCTAGAAACGAGGAGACCCAGTACTTC	CSARNEETQYF
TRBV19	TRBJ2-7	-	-	TGTGCCAGTAGTTACCAACACCAGATTTACGAGCAGTACTTC	CASSYQHQIYEQYF
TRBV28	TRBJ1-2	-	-	TGTGCCAGCAGTTTGGGAGGGGATTCAGGCTACACCTTC	CASSLGGDSGYTF
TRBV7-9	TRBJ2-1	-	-	TGTGCCAGCAGCTTAGCCGGACCTAAAGCAAATGAGCAGTTCTTC	CASSLAGPKANEQFF
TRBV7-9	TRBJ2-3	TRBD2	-	TGTGCCAGCAGCCCCCCAGGGGCGGGGGGGGGCACAGATACGCAGTATTTT	CASSPPGAGGGTDTQYF
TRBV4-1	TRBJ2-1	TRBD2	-	TGCGCCAGCAGCCAAGATACTCCGGGAGGTACCTACAATGAGCAGTTCTTC	CASSQDTPGGTYNEQFF
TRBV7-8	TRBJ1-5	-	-	TGTGCCAGCAGCTTATCCGTGGGGGGGGTTAATCAGCCCCAGCATTTT	CASSLSVGGVNQPQHF
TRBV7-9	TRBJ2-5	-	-	TGTGCCAGCAGCTCGAACCGGGACCCACAAGAGACCCAGTACTTC	CASSSNRDPQETQYF
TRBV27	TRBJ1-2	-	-	TGTGCCAGCAGTTTGGACGGCACTTCTTATGGCTACACCTTC	CASSLDGTSYGYTF
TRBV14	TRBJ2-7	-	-	TGTGCCAGTAGTAATTCCTACGAGCAGTACTTC	CASSNSYEQYF
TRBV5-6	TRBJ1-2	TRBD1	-	TGTGCCACCTTGACGCTGGGGACAGATGGCTACACCTTC	CATLTLGTDGYTF
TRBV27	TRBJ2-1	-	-	TGTGCCAGCAGCCTCCGGGACCCCTACAATGAGCAGTTCTTC	CASSLRDPYNEQFF
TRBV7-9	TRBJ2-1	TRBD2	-	TGTGCCAGCAGCCCTCCGGGACTAGCGGGTAATGAGCAGTTCTTC	CASSPPGLAGNEQFF
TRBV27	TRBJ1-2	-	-	TGTGCCAGCAGTCCCGGCGTAGGGGACGGCTACACCTTC	CASSPGVGDGYTF
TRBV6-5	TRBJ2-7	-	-	TGTGCCAGCAGTTACCCGGGGCCCTATCCCTACGAGCAGTACTTC	CASSYPGPYPYEQYF
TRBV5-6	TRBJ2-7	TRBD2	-	TGTGCCAGCAGCTTACTAGCGGGAGGGCCTAACTACGAGCAGTACTTC	CASSLLAGGPNYEQYF
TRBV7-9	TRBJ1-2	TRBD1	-	TGTGCCAGCAGCCCCGGACAGGGGGCTCTTTTCGCCGTGGTCGGCTACACCTTC	CASSPGQGALFAVVGYTF
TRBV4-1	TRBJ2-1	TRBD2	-	TGCGCCAGCAGCCAAGAAATTTTATCGACTAGCGGGACGGATGAGCAGTTCTTC	CASSQEILSTSGTDEQFF
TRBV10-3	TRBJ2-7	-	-	TGTGCCATCAGTGACAGGTCGATCTACGAGCAGTACTTC	CAISDRSIYEQYF
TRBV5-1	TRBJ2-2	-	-	TGCGCCAGCAGCTTGGCCGGGGCGCCCACCGGGGAGCTGTTTTTT	CASSLAGAPTGELFF
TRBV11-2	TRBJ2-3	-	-	TGTGCCAGCAGCTGGCTTACAAGAACGCAGTATTTT	CASSWLTRTQYF
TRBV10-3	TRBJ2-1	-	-	TGTGCCGCAGTAGCGGACTCCTACAATGAGCAGTTCTTC	CAAVADSYNEQFF
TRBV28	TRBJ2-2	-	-	TGTGCCAGCAGTCCGAATGGACAAGGATACACCGGGGAGCTGTTTTTT	CASSPNGQGYTGELFF
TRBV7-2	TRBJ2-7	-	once	TGTGCCAGCAGCTTACCCCCGTGGATCTACGAGCAGTACTTC	CASSLPPWIYEQYF
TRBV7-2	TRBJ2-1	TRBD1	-	TGTGCCAGCAGCTTAGGACAGGGGGCCCCCTACAATGAGCAGTTCTTC	CASSLGQGAPYNEQFF
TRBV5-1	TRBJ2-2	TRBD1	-	TGCGCCAGCAGCTTGCGCAGGGGGCGCGCCGGGGAGCTGTTTTTT	CASSLRRGRAGELFF
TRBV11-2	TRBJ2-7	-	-	TGTGCCAGCAGCACCTCCTACGAGCAGTACTTC	CASSTSYEQYF
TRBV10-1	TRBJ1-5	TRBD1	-	TGCGCCAGCAGTCCGGGACAGGGAGGCATCTATAGCAATCAGCCCCAGCATTTT	CASSPGQGGIYSNQPQHF
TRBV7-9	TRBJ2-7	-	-	TGTGCCAGCAGCTTAACTTCCGGAGACTACGAGCAGTACTTC	CASSLTSGDYEQYF
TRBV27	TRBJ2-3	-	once	TGTGCCAGCAGTTTGTTTTCTAGCGGCACAGATACGCAGTATTTT	CASSLFSSGTDTQYF
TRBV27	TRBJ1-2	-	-	TGTGCCAGCAGTTTGGTAGGGGGTGACTACTATGGCTACACCTTC	CASSLVGGDYYGYTF
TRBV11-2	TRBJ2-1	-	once	TGTGCCAGCAGCCCCGACTGGAACAATGAGCAGTTCTTC	CASSPDWNNEQFF
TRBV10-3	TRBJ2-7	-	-	TGTGCCATCAGGAGGACGGACCGCTACGAGCAGTACTTC	CAIRRTDRYEQYF
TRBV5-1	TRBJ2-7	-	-	TGCGCCAGCAGACCAACAGGGATCTACGAGCAGTACTTC	CASRPTGIYEQYF
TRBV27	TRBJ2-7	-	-	TGTGCCAGCAGTTTAGGTAGCGAACACTACGAGCAGTACTTC	CASSLGSEHYEQYF
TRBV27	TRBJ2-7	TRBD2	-	TGTGCCAGCAGTTTAATCCGGGGAGGGGTGGACGAGCAGTACTTC	CASSLIRGGVDEQYF
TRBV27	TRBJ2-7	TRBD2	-	TGTGCCAGTTCTCCGGGGGGGCGCGTCTACGAGCAGTACTTC	CASSPGGRVYEQYF
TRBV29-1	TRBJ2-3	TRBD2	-	TGCAGCGTTGCGGACCCTAGACGGGAGGCGGGAGATACGCAGTATTTT	CSVADPRREAGDTQYF
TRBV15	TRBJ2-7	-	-	TGTGCCACCAGCAGAGATCTGTCCTACGAGCAGTACTTC	CATSRDLSYEQYF
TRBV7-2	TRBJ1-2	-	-	TGTGCCAGCAGACACGACAGCCGCTATGGCTACACCTTC	CASRHDSRYGYTF
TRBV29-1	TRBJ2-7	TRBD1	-	TGCAGCGTTGGCGGGACAGGGGGCTACGAGCAGTACTTC	CSVGGTGGYEQYF
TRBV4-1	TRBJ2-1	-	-	TGCGCCAGCGCTATAGTAGGAACCAATGAGCAGTTCTTC	CASAIVGTNEQFF
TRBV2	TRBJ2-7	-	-	TGTGCCAGCCGGTCGGACGAGCAGTACTTC	CASRSDEQYF